These 19 T cell receptor beta chains were sequenced from one sample in a study of identical twins (dated by TCRdb to the mid-2010s). The library was obtained by 5' RACE. This sample was sequenced with an Illumina HiSeq 2000. In-frame beta chains were kept once TCRdb had trimmed the public reads at Q25 with fastp and called clones with MiXCR. Every CDR3 protein is listed once, alongside the most common genes and DNA of its rows. For this sample the table gives approximately 690,000 distinct CDR3 sequences, of which approximately 6.1% were detected only once. The top ten hold around 2% of the sample. Material: naive T cells sorted from blood. The label giving this sample's cell subset or site can be read as: cells isolated with a human naive T-cell isolation kit. The receptor set was obtained from a young man in good health.

The genes are TRBV7-9 and TRBJ2-3; 11 bases align to TRBD2. Germline V CDR1 and CDR2: SEHNR, FQNEAQ (reference sequence). V gave up 5 bases and J gave up 2 bases; unmatched junction bases: 9. The CDR3 is 17 amino acids. This chain's CDR3 is CASSDAGTSGPTDTQYF. The CDR3 bases are TGTGCCAGCAGCGATGCCGGGACTAGCGGCCCCACAGATACGCAGTATTTT.

This clonotype was detected only a few times. CDR3 sequence: CASSSRGDWSSYNEQFF. The CDR3 DNA reads TGCGCCAGCAGCAGCCGGGGGGATTGGAGCTCCTACAATGAGCAGTTCTTC. V is TRBV10-1 and J is TRBJ2-1, with TRBD2 identical over 7 bases. Germline values: CDR1 WNHNN, CDR2 SYGVQD (reference sequence). V lost 6 bases, J lost 0 bases, and 11 bases stayed unmatched. This CDR3 has 17 residues.

Ten or more counts support this clonotype. The chain links TRBV12-3 or TRBV12-4 to TRBJ2-7; no definite D call. The ends were cut back, 0 bases at V and 0 bases at J, with 6 bases in the middle. This CDR3 contains 14 residues. This CDR3 reads CASSLAGPSYEQYF. CDR3 nucleotides: TGTGCCAGCAGTTTAGCCGGACCCTCCTACGAGCAGTACTTC.

This clonotype was counted many times. The chain links TRBV20-1 to TRBJ2-3, with D uncertain. Germline V gene lookup returns CDR1 DFQATT and CDR2 SNEGSKA (reference sequence). CDR3 length equals 16 residues. Here the CDR3 DNA reads TGCACCTCCCCGGGTGGGGTAGGACGTCCCACAGATACGCAGTATTTT. It encodes CTSPGGVGRPTDTQYF.

This clonotype was picked up many times. The chain recombines TRBV7-2 with TRBJ2-1; D may be TRBD1 (5 bases). Germline V gene lookup returns CDR1 SGHTA and CDR2 FQGNSA. V was trimmed by 2 bases and J by 5 bases, leaving 7 bases between them. This CDR3 has 13 residues. As DNA, the CDR3 is TGTGCCAGCAGCTTAAGACAGAACAATGAGCAGTTCTTC. It is translated as CASSLRQNNEQFF.

The rearrangement joins TRBV6-2 or TRBV6-3 to TRBJ2-5; D might be TRBD1 or TRBD2, each matching 7 bases. The germline V gene has CDR1 MNHEY and CDR2 SVGEGT. This CDR3 spans 21 amino acids. The ends were cut back, 2 bases at V and 2 bases at J, with 30 bases in the middle. In DNA, the CDR3 is TGTGCCAGCAGTTACCTACAGGGGACGTGGGGGGGCGGGAAGGGGCAAGAGACCCAGTACTTC. It yields the protein CASSYLQGTWGGGKGQETQYF.

The table lists this clonotype with many counts. The chain combines TRBV7-9 with TRBJ1-5, with D possibly matching TRBD1 (5 bases). Germline CDR1 reads SEHNR; CDR2 reads FQNEAQ (reference sequence). Trimming pared 4 bases from V and 6 bases from J, leaving 16 bases between. CDR3 length equals 15 residues. In DNA form, the CDR3 reads TGTGCCAGCAGCTCGGACTCTGGGGCGGGTCAGCCCCAGCATTTT. It is translated as CASSSDSGAGQPQHF.

The rearrangement joins TRBV6-5 to TRBJ1-3, with D unresolved. Per the germline V gene, CDR1 is MNHEY and CDR2 is SVGAGI. The CDR3 covers 18 residues. Trimming cost V 0 bases and J 4 bases, with 19 bases left between them. The CDR3 protein is CASSYSISWTLRGNTIYF. CDR3 DNA sequence: TGTGCCAGCAGTTACTCGATTTCTTGGACCCTTAGGGGAAACACCATATATTTT.

This clonotype has at least ten counts. The chain carries TRBV4-1 and TRBJ2-7, with D possibly being TRBD2 (5 bases). This CDR3 has 13 amino acids. Trimming left V 3 bases short and J 1 base short, with 7 bases between. CDR1 is MGHRA and CDR2 is YSYEKL in the germline V gene. The CDR3 nucleotides read TGCGCCAGCAGCCATGACTATTCCTACGAGCAGTACGTC. Translated, it gives CASSHDYSYEQYV.

V usage is TRBV20-1 and J usage is TRBJ2-6; 8 bases are shared with TRBD1. Trimming removed 6 bases from V and 2 bases from J; junction bases left unmatched: 9. Germline-derived CDR1 and CDR2 are DFQATT and SNEGSKA (reference sequence). The CDR3 has 16 amino acids. In DNA form, the CDR3 reads TGCAGTGCAGAGGACAGGGTTGAAACTGGGGCCAACGTCCTGACTTTC. It translates to CSAEDRVETGANVLTF.

This clonotype was counted many times. The gene calls are TRBV20-1 and TRBJ2-3, with D perhaps being TRBD1 or TRBD2 (5 bases each). V gave up 5 bases and J gave up 4 bases, with 19 bases separating them. CDR1 DFQATT and CDR2 SNEGSKA come from the germline V gene (reference sequence). The CDR3 has 15 residues. The CDR3 here is CSAVGRVVRADTQYF. In DNA, the CDR3 is TGCAGTGCTGTGGGACGGGTGGTTCGGGCAGATACGCAGTATTTT.

This clonotype was counted only a few times. The chain joins TRBV27 to TRBJ2-2; D might be TRBD1 or TRBD2, each matching 5 bases. This CDR3 region has 15 residues. V was shortened by 7 bases and J by 6 bases, with 18 bases between the two germline ends. Germline CDR1 and CDR2: MNHEY and SMNVEV (reference sequence). CDR3 in amino acids: CASIPFVGAPGELFF. The CDR3 bases are TGTGCCAGCATCCCCTTTGTCGGGGCGCCCGGGGAGCTGTTTTTT.

The rearrangement links TRBV5-5 to TRBJ2-7, with 10 bases fitting TRBD2. The CDR3 consists of 16 residues. Unmatched junction bases numbered 5, after V lost 0 bases and J lost 2 bases. Per the germline V gene, CDR1 is SGHKS and CDR2 is YYEKEE (reference sequence). Here the CDR3 DNA reads TGTGCCAGCAGCTTGGCACTAGCGGGGATGGCCTACGAGCAGTACGTC. It yields the protein CASSLALAGMAYEQYV.

The rearrangement joins TRBV7-8 to TRBJ2-3; 15 nucleotides agree with TRBD2. CDR3 length: 18 residues. Trimming at V came to 3 bases and at J to 1 base, leaving 5 bases not matched to a gene. Germline CDR1 SGHVS, CDR2 FQNEAQ. CDR3 sequence (DNA): TGTGCCAGCAGCTTGGGGACTAGCGGGGGGACCCGCACAGATACGCAGTATTTT. Its protein is CASSLGTSGGTRTDTQYF.

The chain recombines TRBV6-1 with TRBJ2-3; 9 bases map to TRBD2. J was trimmed by 6 bases and V by 1 base; bases with no gene match: 8. The CDR3 contains 16 residues. Germline lookup yields CDR1 MNHNS and CDR2 SASEGT. The CDR3 loop is CASSEVWREGRDTQYF. CDR3 in DNA: TGTGCCAGCAGTGAAGTGTGGCGGGAGGGCCGGGATACGCAGTATTTT.

At least ten counts were recorded for this clonotype. The CDR3 DNA is TGCAGCGTTGTGGGGGACAGGGAGAGCCAGCATTTT. This codes for CSVVGDRESQHF. This rearrangement joins TRBV29-1 to TRBJ1-5; 9 positions match TRBD1. CDR3 length equals 12 residues. The trim removed 4 bases at V and 12 bases at J, leaving 7 bases unmatched. Germline-derived CDR1 and CDR2 are SQVTM and ANQGSEA.

This clonotype occurred many times. The chain uses TRBV9 and TRBJ2-5; 10 nucleotides match TRBD1. This CDR3 has 13 amino acids. J gave up 7 bases and V 3 bases, and 3 bases lay outside the gene matches. Germline lookup yields CDR1 SGDLS and CDR2 YYNGEE. The CDR3 here is CASSERDRGTQYF. DNA for the CDR3: TGTGCCAGCAGCGAAAGGGACAGGGGGACCCAGTACTTC.

The V and J genes are TRBV7-9 and TRBJ1-1, with D perhaps TRBD1 (6 bases). This CDR3 is 10 amino acids long. V was shortened by 10 bases and J by 8 bases, with 11 bases between the two germline ends. Germline-derived CDR1 and CDR2 are SEHNR and FQNEAQ (reference sequence). The chain's CDR3 is CATDQGEAFF. In DNA form, the CDR3 reads TGTGCCACCGATCAGGGGGAAGCTTTCTTT.

This clonotype was seen at least ten times. This chain connects TRBV6-1 to TRBJ2-1, with D uncertain. CDR3 length equals 13 residues. The ends were cut back, 8 bases at V and 7 bases at J, with 15 bases in the middle. Germline lookup yields CDR1 MNHNS and CDR2 SASEGT. The CDR3 reads CASGLAPSNEQFF. CDR3 nucleotides: TGTGCCAGCGGCCTGGCTCCGAGTAATGAGCAGTTCTTC.